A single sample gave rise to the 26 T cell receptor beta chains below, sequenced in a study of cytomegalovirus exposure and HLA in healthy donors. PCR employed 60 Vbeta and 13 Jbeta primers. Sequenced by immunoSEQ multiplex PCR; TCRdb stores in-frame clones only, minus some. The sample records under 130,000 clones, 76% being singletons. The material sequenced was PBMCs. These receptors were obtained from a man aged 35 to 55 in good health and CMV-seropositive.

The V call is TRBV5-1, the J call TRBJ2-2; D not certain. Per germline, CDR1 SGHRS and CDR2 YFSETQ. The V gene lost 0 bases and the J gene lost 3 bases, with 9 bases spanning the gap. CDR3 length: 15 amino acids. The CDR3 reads CASSLGLRDTGELFF. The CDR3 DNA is TGCGCCAGCAGCTTGGGACTCCGGGACACCGGGGAGCTGTTTTTT. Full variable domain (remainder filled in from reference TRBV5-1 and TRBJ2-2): KAGVTQTPRYLIKTRGQQVTLSCSPISGHRSVSWYQQTPGQGLQFLFEYFSETQRNKGNFPGRFSGRQFSNSRSEMNVSTLELGDSALYLCASSLGLRDTGELFFGEGSRLTVL.

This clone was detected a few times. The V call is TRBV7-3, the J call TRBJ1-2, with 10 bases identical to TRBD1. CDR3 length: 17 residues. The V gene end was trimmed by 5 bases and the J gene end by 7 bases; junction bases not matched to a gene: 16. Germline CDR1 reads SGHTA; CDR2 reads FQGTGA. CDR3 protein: CASSPSPGGTGVFGYTF. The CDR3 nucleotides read TGTGCCAGCAGCCCGAGCCCCGGTGGGACAGGGGTATTTGGCTACACCTTC.

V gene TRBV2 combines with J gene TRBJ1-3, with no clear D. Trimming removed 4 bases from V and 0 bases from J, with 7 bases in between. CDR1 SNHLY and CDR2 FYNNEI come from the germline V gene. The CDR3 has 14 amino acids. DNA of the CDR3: TGTGCCAGCAGTGGACAACACTCTGGAAACACCATATATTTT. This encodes CASSGQHSGNTIYF.

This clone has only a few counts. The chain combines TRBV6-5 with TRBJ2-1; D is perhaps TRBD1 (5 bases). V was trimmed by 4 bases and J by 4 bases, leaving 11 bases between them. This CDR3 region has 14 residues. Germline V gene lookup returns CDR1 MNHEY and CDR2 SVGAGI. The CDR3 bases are TGTGCCAGCAGTTCGCGACAGACGTACAATGAGCAGTTCTTC. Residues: CASSSRQTYNEQFF.

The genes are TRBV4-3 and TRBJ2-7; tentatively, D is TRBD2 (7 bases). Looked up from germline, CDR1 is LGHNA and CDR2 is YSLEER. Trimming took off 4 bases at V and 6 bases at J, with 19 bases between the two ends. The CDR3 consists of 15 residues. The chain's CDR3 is CASSREWGGVREQYF. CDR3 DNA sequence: TGCGCCAGCAGCCGGGAGTGGGGGGGCGTGCGCGAGCAGTACTTC.

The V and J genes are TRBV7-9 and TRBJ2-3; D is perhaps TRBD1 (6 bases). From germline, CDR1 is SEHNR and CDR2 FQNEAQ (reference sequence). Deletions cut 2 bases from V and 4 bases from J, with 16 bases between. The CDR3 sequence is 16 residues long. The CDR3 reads CASSLTGKKGADTQYF. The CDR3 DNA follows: TGTGCCAGCAGCTTAACAGGGAAGAAAGGGGCAGATACGCAGTATTTT.

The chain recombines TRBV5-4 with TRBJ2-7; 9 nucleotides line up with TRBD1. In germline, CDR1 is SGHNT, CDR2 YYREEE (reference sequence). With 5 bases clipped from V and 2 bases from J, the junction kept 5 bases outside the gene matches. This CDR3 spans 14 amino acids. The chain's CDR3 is CASSSTGGTYEQYF. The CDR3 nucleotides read TGTGCCAGCAGTTCGACAGGGGGAACCTACGAGCAGTACTTC.

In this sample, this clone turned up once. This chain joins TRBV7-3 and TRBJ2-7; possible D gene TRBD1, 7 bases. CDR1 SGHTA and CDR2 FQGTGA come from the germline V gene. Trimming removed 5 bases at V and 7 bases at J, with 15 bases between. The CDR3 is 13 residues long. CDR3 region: CASSANRGGEQYF. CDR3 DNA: TGTGCCAGCAGCGCCAACAGGGGAGGAGAGCAGTACTTC.

CDR3 DNA: TGTGCCAGCAGCGTAGAGGACAGGACCCCCTACGAGCAGTACTTC. Amino acid sequence: CASSVEDRTPYEQYF. The chain links TRBV9 to TRBJ2-7, with 7 bases aligning to TRBD1. From germline, CDR1 is SGDLS and CDR2 YYNGEE. The CDR3 runs to 15 residues. V trimming: 0 bases; J trimming: 2 bases; junction bases outside the gene matches: 5.

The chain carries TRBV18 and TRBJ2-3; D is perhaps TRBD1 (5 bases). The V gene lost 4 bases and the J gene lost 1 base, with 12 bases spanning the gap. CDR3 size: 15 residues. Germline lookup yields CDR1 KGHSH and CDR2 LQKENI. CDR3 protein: CASSRQRLGTDTQYF. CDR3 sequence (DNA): TGTGCCAGCTCACGACAGCGACTTGGCACAGATACGCAGTATTTT.

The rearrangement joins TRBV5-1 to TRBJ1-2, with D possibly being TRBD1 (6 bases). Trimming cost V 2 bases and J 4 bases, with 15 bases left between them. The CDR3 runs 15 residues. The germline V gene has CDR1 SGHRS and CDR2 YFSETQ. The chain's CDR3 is CASSFAAGASYGYTF. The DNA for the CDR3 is TGCGCCAGCAGCTTTGCTGCAGGGGCTTCCTATGGCTACACCTTC.

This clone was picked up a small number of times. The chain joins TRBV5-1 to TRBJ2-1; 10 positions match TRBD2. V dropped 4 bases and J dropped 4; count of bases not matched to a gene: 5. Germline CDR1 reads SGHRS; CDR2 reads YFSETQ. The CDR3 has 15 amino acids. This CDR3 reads CASSASGGAYNEQFF. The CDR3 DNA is TGCGCCAGCAGCGCTAGCGGGGGAGCTTACAATGAGCAGTTCTTC.

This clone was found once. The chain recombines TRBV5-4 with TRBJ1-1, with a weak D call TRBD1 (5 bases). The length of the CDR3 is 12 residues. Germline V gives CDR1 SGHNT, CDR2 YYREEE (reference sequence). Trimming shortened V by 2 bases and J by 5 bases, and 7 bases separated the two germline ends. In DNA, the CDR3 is TGTGCCAGCAGCTTTGGGGGGACTGAAGCTTTCTTT. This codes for CASSFGGTEAFF.

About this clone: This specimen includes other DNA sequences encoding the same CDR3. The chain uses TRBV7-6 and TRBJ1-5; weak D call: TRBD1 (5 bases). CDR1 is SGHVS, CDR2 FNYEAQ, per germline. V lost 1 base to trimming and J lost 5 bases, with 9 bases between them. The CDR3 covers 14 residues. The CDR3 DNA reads TGTGCCAGCAGCTTAGGGGGGGGAGATCAGCCCCAGCATTTT. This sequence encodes CASSLGGGDQPQHF.

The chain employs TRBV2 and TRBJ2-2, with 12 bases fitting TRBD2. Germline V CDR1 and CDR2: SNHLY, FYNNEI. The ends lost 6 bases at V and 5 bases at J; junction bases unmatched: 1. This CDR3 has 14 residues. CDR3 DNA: TGTGCCAGCAGAGGGACTAGCGGGACCGGGGAGCTGTTTTTT. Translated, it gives CASRGTSGTGELFF.

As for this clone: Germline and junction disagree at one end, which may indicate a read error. The CDR3, as DNA: TGTGCCGGCAGCGTAAGTATAGCGGGGGCCTTATACAATGAGCAGTTCTTC. This codes for CAGSVSIAGALYNEQFF. The chain couples TRBV9 to TRBJ2-1, with 9 bases identical to TRBD2. This CDR3 region has 17 residues. The germline V gene has CDR1 SGDLS and CDR2 YYNGEE.

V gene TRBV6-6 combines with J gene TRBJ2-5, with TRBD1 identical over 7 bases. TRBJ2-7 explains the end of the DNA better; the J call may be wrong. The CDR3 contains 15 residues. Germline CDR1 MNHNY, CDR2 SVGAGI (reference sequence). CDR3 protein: CASRTARDRAYEQYF. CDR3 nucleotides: TGTGCCAGCAGAACTGCCCGGGACAGAGCCTACGAGCAGTACTTC.

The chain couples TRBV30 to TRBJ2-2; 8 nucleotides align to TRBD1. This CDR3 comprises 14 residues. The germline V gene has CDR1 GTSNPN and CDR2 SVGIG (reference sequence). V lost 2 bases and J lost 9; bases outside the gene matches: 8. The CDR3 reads CAWSWTGTLRELFF. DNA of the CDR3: TGTGCCTGGAGTTGGACAGGGACCCTCCGGGAGCTGTTTTTT.

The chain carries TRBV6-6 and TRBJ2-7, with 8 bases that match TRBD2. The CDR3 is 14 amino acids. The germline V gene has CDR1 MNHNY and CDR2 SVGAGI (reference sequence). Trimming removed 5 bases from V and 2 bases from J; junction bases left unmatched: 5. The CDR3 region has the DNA TGTGCCAGCAGTACGCGGGGGGTCCCCTACGAGCAGTACTTC. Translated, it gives CASSTRGVPYEQYF.

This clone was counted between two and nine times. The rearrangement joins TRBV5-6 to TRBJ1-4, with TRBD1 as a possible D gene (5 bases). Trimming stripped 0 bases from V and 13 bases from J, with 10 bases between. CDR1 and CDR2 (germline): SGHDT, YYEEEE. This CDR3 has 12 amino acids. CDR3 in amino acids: CASSLVGGRLFF. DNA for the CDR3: TGTGCCAGCAGCTTGGTGGGGGGAAGACTGTTTTTT.

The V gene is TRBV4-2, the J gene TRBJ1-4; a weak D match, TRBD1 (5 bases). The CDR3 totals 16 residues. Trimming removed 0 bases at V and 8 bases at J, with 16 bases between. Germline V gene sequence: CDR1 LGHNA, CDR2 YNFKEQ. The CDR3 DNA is TGTGCCAGCAGCCAAGATGGGGCAGGTTCTGGGGAAAAACTGTTTTTT. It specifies CASSQDGAGSGEKLFF.

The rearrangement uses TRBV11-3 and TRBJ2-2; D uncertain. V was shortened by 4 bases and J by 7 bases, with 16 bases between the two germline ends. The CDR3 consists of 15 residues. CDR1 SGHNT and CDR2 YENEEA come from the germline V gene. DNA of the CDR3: TGTGCCAGCAGCTCGACCCGAATACAGAGCGGGGAGCTGTTTTTT. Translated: CASSSTRIQSGELFF.

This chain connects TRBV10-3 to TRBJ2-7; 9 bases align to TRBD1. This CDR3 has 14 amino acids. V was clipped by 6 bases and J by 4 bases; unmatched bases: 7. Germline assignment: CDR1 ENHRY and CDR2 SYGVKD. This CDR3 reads CAISSGTGIYEQYF. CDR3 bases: TGTGCCATCAGCTCCGGGACAGGGATTTACGAGCAGTACTTC.

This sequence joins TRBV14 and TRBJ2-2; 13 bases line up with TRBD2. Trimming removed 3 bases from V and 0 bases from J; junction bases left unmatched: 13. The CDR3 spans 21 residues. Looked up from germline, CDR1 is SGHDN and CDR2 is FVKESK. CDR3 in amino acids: CASSQRLPGLAGYSNTGELFF. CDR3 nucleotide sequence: TGTGCCAGCAGCCAGCGCCTACCGGGACTAGCGGGGTACTCGAACACCGGGGAGCTGTTTTTT.

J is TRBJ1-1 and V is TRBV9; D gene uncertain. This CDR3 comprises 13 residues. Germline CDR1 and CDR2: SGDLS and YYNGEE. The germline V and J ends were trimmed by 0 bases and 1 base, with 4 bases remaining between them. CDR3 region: CASSVDTNTEAFF. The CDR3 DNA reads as TGTGCCAGCAGCGTAGACACGAACACTGAAGCTTTCTTT.

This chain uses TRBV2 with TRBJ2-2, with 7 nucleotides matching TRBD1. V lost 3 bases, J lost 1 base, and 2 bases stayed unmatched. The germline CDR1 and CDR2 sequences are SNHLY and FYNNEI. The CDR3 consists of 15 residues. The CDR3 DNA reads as TGTGCCAGCAGTGAGGACAGGAAGAACACCGGGGAGCTGTTTTTT. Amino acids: CASSEDRKNTGELFF.